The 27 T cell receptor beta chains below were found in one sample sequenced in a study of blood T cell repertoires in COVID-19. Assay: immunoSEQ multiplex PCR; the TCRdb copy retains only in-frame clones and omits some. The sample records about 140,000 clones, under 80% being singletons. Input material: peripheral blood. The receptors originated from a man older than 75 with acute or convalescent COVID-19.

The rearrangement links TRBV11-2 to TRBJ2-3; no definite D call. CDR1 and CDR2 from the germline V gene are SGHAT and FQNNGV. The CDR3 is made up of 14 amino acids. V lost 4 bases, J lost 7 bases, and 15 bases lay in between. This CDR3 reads CASSSRLGSYTQYF. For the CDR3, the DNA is TGTGCCAGCAGCTCACGGCTAGGATCCTATACGCAGTATTTT.

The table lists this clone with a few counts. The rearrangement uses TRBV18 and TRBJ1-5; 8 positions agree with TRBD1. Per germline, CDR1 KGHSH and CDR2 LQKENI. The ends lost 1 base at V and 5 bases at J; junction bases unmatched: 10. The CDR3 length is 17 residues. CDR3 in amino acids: CASSPRRGTGRYQPQHF. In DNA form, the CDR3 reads TGTGCCAGCTCACCACGCCGGGGGACAGGTCGGTATCAGCCCCAGCATTTT.

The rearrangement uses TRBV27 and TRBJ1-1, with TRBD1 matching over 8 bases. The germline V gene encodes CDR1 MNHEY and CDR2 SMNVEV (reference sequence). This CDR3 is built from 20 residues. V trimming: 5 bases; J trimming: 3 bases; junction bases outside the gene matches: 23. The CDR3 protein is CASSPWGGVRTGHSDTEAFF. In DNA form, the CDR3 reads TGTGCCAGCAGTCCCTGGGGGGGGGTGAGGACAGGGCACTCGGACACTGAAGCTTTCTTT.

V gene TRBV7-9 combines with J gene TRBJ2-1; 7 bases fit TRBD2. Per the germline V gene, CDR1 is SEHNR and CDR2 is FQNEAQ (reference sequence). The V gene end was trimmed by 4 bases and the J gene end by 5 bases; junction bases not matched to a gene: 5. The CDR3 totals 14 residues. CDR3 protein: CASSSRDYNNEQFF. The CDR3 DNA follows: TGTGCCAGCAGCTCCCGGGACTACAACAATGAGCAGTTCTTC. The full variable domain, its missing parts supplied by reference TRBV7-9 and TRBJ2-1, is DTGVSQNPRHKITKRGQNVTFRCDPISEHNRLYWYRQTLGQGPEFLTYFQNEAQLEKSRLLSDRFSAERPKGSFSTLEIQRTEQGDSAMYLCASSSRDYNNEQFFGPGTRLTVL.

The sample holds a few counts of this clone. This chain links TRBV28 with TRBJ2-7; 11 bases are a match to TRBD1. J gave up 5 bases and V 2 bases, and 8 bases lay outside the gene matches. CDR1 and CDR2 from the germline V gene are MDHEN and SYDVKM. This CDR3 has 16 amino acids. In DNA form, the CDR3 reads TGTGCCAGCAGTTTAGTAGGACAGGGGGCGAGGAACGAGCAGTACTTC. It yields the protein CASSLVGQGARNEQYF. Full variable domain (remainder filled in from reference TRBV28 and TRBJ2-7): DVKVTQSSRYLVKRTGEKVFLECVQDMDHENMFWYRQDPGLGLRLIYFSYDVKMKEKGDIPEGYSVSREKKERFSLILESASTNQTSMYLCASSLVGQGARNEQYFGPGTRLTVT.

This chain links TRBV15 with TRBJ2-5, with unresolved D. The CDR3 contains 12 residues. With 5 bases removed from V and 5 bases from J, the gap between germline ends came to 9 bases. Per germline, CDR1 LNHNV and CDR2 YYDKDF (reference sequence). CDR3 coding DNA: TGTGCCACCAGCGCGACGAGGGAGACCCAGTACTTC. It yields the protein CATSATRETQYF.

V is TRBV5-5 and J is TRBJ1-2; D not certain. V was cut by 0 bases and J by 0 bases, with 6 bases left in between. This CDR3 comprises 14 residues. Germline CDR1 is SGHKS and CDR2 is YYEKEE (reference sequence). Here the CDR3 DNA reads TGTGCCAGCAGCTTGGAGGGAGCTAACTATGGCTACACCTTC. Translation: CASSLEGANYGYTF.

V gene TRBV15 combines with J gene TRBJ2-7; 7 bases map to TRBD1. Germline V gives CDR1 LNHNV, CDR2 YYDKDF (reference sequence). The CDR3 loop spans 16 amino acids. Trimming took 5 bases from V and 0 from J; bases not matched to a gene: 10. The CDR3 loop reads CATSGEPGQPSYEQYF. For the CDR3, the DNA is TGTGCCACCAGCGGGGAACCGGGACAGCCCTCCTACGAGCAGTACTTC. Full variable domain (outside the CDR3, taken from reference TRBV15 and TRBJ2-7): DAMVIQNPRYQVTQFGKPVTLSCSQTLNHNVMYWYQQKSSQAPKLLFHYYDKDFNNEADTPDNFQSRRPNTSFCFLDIRSPGLGDTAMYLCATSGEPGQPSYEQYFGPGTRLTVT.

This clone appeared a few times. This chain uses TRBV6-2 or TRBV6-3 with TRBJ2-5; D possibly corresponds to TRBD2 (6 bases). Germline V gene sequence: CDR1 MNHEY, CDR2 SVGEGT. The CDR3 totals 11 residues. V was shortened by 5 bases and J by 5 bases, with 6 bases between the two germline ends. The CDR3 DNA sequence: TGTGCCAGCAGTCGGGGGGAGACCCAGTACTTC. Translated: CASSRGETQYF.

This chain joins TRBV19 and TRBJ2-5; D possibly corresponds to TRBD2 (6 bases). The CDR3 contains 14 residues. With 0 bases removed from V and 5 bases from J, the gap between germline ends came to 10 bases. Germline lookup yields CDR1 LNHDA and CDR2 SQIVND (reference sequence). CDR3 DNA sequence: TGTGCCAGTAGTATAGATCGGAGGGAGGAGACCCAGTACTTC. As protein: CASSIDRREETQYF.

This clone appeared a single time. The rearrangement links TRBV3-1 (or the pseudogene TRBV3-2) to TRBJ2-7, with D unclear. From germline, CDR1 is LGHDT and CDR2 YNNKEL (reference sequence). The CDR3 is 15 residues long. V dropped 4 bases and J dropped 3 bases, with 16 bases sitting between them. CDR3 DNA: TGTGCCAGCAGCCGAGACCCGACGGAGAGCTACGAGCAGTACTTC. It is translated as CASSRDPTESYEQYF.

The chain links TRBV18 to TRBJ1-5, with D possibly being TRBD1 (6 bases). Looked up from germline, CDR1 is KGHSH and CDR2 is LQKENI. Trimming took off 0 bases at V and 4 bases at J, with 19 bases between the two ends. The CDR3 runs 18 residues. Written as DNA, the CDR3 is TGTGCCAGCTCACCACCGGGGCCCCAGGGGTCTCGTAATCAGCCCCAGCATTTT. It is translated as CASSPPGPQGSRNQPQHF.

CDR3 sequence (DNA): TGTGCTAGTGGTAGGGGAATTAGCACAGATACGCAGTATTTT. It specifies CASGRGISTDTQYF. V usage is TRBV12-5 and J usage is TRBJ2-3, with D possibly matching TRBD1 (5 bases). V shed 5 bases and J shed 0 bases, with 9 bases lying between them. The CDR3 covers 14 residues. From germline, CDR1 is LGHNT and CDR2 FRNRAP.

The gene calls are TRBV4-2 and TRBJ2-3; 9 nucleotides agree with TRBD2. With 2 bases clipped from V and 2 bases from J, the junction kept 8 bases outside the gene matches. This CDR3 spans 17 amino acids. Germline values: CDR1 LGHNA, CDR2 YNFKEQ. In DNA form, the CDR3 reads TGTGCCAGCAGCCAAATTGGTAGCGGGGGATACACAGATACGCAGTATTTT. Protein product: CASSQIGSGGYTDTQYF.

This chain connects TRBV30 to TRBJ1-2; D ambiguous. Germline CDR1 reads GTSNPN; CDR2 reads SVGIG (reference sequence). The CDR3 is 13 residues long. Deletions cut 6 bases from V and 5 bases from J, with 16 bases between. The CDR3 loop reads CACPTGFGYGYTF. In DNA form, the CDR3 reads TGTGCCTGCCCGACGGGTTTTGGGTATGGCTACACCTTC.

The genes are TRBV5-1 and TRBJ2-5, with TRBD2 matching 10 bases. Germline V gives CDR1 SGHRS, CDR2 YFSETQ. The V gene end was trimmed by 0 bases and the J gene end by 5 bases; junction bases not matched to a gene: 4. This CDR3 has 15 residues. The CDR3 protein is CASSLEAGGRETQYF. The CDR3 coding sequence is TGCGCCAGCAGCTTGGAAGCGGGGGGGCGGGAGACCCAGTACTTC.

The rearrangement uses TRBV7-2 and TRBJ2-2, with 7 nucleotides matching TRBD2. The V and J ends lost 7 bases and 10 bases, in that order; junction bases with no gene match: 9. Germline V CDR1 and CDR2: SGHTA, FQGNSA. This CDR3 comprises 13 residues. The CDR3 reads CASTGRKSTELFF. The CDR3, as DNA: TGTGCCAGCACCGGGAGGAAGTCAACGGAGCTGTTTTTT.

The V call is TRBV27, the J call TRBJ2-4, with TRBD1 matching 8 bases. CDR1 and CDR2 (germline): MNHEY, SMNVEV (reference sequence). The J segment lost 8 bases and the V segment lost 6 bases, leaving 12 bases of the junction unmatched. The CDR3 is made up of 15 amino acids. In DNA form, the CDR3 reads TGTGCCAGCAGATTGACAGGGGATGTTGGGGACATTCAGTACTTC. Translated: CASRLTGDVGDIQYF.

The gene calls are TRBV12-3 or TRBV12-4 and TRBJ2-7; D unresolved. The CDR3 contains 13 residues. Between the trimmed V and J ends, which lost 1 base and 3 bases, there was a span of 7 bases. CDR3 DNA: TGTGCCAGCAGTTTAGGGGCGCTCTACGAGCAGTACTTC. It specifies CASSLGALYEQYF.

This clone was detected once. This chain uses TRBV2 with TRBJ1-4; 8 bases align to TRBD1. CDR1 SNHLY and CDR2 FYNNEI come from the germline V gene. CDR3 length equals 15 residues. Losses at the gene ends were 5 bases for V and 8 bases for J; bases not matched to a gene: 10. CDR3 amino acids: CASSYGQGGQEKLFF. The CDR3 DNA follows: TGTGCCAGCAGTTACGGACAGGGAGGGCAGGAAAAACTGTTTTTT.

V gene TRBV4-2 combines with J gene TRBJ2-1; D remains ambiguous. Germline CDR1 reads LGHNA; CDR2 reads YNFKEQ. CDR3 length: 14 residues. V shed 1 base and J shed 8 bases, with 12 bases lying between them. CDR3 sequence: CASSQVEAVDEQFF. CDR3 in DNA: TGTGCCAGCAGCCAAGTAGAGGCCGTGGATGAGCAGTTCTTC.

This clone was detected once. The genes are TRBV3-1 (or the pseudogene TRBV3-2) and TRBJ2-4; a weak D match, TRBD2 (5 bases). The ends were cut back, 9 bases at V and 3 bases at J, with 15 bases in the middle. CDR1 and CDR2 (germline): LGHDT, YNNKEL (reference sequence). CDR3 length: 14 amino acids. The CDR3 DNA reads TGTGCCAGGTCAGCGGCCCATTGCAAAAACATTCAGTACTTC. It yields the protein CARSAAHCKNIQYF.

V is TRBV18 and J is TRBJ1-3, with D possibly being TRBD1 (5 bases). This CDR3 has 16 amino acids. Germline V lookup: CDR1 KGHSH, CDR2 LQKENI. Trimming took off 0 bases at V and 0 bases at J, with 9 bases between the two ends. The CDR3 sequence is CASSPPGLNSGNTIYF. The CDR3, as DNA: TGTGCCAGCTCACCACCGGGACTCAACTCTGGAAACACCATATATTTT.

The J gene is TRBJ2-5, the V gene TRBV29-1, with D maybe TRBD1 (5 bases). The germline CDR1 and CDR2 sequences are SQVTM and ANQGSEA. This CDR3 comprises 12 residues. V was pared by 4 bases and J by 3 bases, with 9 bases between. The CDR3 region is CSVVTDEETQYF. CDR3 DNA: TGCAGCGTTGTGACAGACGAAGAGACCCAGTACTTC.

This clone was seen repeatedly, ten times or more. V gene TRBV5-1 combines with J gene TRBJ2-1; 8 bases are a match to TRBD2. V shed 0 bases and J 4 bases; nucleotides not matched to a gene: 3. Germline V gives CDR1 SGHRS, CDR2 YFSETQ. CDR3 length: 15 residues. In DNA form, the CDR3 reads TGCGCCAGCAGCTTGGCCGGGGGGGCTTACAATGAGCAGTTCTTC. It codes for CASSLAGGAYNEQFF.

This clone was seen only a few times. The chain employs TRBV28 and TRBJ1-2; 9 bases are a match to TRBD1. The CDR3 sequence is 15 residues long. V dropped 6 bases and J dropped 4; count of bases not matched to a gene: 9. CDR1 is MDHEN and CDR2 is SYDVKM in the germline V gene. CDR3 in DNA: TGTGCCAGCAGCCGGCCCGGGACAGGGTCCTATGGCTACACCTTC. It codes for CASSRPGTGSYGYTF.

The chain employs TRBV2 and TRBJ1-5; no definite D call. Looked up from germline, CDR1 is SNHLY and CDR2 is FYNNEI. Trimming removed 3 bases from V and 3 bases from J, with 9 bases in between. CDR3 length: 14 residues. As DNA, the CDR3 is TGTGCCAGCAGTGAGGGGAGCCTCAATCAGCCCCAGCATTTT. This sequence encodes CASSEGSLNQPQHF.